Below, one T cell receptor beta chain is given with its context. This sample was included in a study of T cell repertoires in cytomegalovirus infection. Study-wide context: Public signatures in TCR beta pointed to CMV infection and matching HLA type.

The CDR3 runs to 14 residues. V shed 4 bases and J shed 6 bases, with 15 bases lying between them. Germline V gives CDR1 MGHRA, CDR2 YSYEKL. TCRdb called the reads again in MiXCR, with one record for every CDR3 protein. The table records fewer than 550,000 distinct CDR3 sequences, more than 15% of them present only once. This sequence was found in a human donor in good health (CMV status not recorded). Some clones in this sample may be carry-over from other donors' samples. The sample consisted of CD8+ T cells from PBMCs. The rearrangement uses TRBV4-1 and TRBJ1-1, with no clear D. In nucleotides, the CDR3 is TGCGCCAGCAGCCTTGCGAGGGCCGGAGCTGAAGCTTTCTTT. This encodes CASSLARAGAEAFF.